These 6 T cell receptor beta chains were sequenced from one sample in a study of T cell repertoires in cytomegalovirus infection. Antigens for these TCRs are unknown. TCRdb passed the reads through MiXCR, listing each CDR3 protein once. The data hold roughly 800,000 distinct CDR3 sequences, with just under 30% observed a single time. Here the sequenced sample was cultured CD8+ T cells from PBMCs, taken from culture after CMV antigen stimulation. These TCRs come from a human donor in good health (CMV status not recorded). Some clones in this sample may be carry-over from other donors' samples.

This chain joins TRBV6-6 and TRBJ2-7, with D possibly TRBD1 on 5 matching bases. Germline V gene sequence: CDR1 MNHNY, CDR2 SVGAGI (reference sequence). The ends were cut back, 10 bases at V and 2 bases at J, with 18 bases in the middle. The CDR3 is 14 amino acids. CDR3 in amino acids: CANTETEVTYEQYV. The CDR3 nucleotides are TGTGCCAACACAGAGACAGAAGTTACCTACGAGCAGTACGTC.

The V and J genes are TRBV5-1 and TRBJ2-3, with D unclear. The CDR3 totals 15 residues. Germline CDR1 reads SGHRS; CDR2 reads YFSETQ. V lost 0 bases to trimming and J lost 2 bases, with 10 bases between them. In DNA, the CDR3 is TGCGCCAGCAGCTTGGACAGTAGCACCACAGATACGCAGTATTTT. It encodes CASSLDSSTTDTQYF.

The J gene is TRBJ2-3, the V gene TRBV10-3, with D possibly being TRBD1 (6 bases). This CDR3 comprises 16 residues. V was clipped by 5 bases and J by 5 bases, with 20 bases between them. The germline V gene has CDR1 ENHRY and CDR2 SYGVKD. The CDR3 nucleotides read TGTGCCATCAGTTCCCCCCGCCGGGACATTAGAGATACGCAGTATTTT. Translating it yields CAISSPRRDIRDTQYF.

There are many counts of this clonotype. This chain connects TRBV7-2 to TRBJ2-7; the D is unclear. Germline V gene lookup returns CDR1 SGHTA and CDR2 FQGNSA. The CDR3 totals 13 residues. The V end lost 5 bases, the J end lost 0 bases, and 8 bases lay between the germline ends. DNA of the CDR3: TGTGCCAGCAGCGCCGGGCCCTCCTACGAGCAGTACGTC. This gives the protein CASSAGPSYEQYV.

The chain combines TRBV7-2 with TRBJ2-4; possible D gene TRBD2, 7 bases. The CDR3 sequence is 18 residues long. Germline V gene data show CDR1 as SGHTA and CDR2 as FQGNSA. V lost 8 bases, J lost 0 bases, and 23 bases lay in between. The CDR3: CASSGDREVVLAKNIQYF. The CDR3 DNA reads TGTGCCAGCTCAGGGGACCGGGAGGTGGTACTAGCCAAAAACATTCAGTACTTC.

The V call is TRBV10-3, the J call TRBJ1-5, with a tentative D call TRBD1 (5 bases). Trimming shortened V by 3 bases and J by 2 bases, and 11 bases separated the two germline ends. The V gene's germline CDR1 is ENHRY and CDR2 SYGVKD. The CDR3 has 15 amino acids. The CDR3: CAISDPGTGNQPQHF. Here the CDR3 DNA reads TGTGCCATCAGTGACCCCGGGACCGGCAATCAGCCCCAGCATTTT.